Presented here are 14 T cell receptor beta chains from one specimen sequenced in a study of blood T cell repertoires in COVID-19. Some clones are missing from TCRdb's copy, which holds only in-frame ones; the method was immunoSEQ multiplex PCR. Among about 270,000 clones listed, 70% to 85% were seen once. Sequenced sample: peripheral blood. The receptors here all came from a human donor with COVID-19, enrolled during active disease. The donor label of this sample is uncertain.

The DNA of the CDR3 is TGTGCCAGCAGCTTAGTAGGGACAGGGGTCAGGTATGAGCAGTTCTTC. Its translation: CASSLVGTGVRYEQFF. This chain uses TRBV7-2 with TRBJ2-1, with 10 bases matching TRBD1. The CDR3 spans 16 residues. Trimming removed 1 base from V and 8 bases from J; junction bases left unmatched: 8. The germline V gene has CDR1 SGHTA and CDR2 FQGNSA.

The genes are TRBV9 and TRBJ2-2; no reliable D call. The V end lost 4 bases, the J end lost 5 bases, and 15 bases lay between the germline ends. There are 15 residues in the CDR3. Germline-derived CDR1 and CDR2 are SGDLS and YYNGEE. This CDR3 is CASSWSQFVTGELFF. The CDR3 DNA reads as TGTGCCAGCAGCTGGTCCCAGTTTGTAACCGGGGAGCTGTTTTTT.

The chain's CDR3 is CASSPLPVLGETQYF. DNA of the CDR3: TGTGCCAGCTCACCACTCCCCGTTCTAGGAGAGACCCAGTACTTC. The chain employs TRBV18 and TRBJ2-5; D unclear. This CDR3 has 15 amino acids. Germline assignment: CDR1 KGHSH and CDR2 LQKENI. Trimming removed 1 base from V and 4 bases from J, with 13 bases in between.

The chain has TRBV5-1 and TRBJ2-7; 13 positions match TRBD2. The CDR3 consists of 15 residues. The germline gives CDR1 SGHRS, CDR2 YFSETQ. The V segment lost 3 bases and the J segment 5 bases; nucleotides outside the gene matches: 5. CDR3 bases: TGCGCCAGCAGCTGGGGACTAGCGGGAACGGACGAGCAGTACTTC. Translating it yields CASSWGLAGTDEQYF.

The V call is TRBV9, the J call TRBJ2-1; D possibly corresponds to TRBD2 (5 bases). With 3 bases removed from V and 7 bases from J, the gap between germline ends came to 17 bases. The germline gives CDR1 SGDLS, CDR2 YYNGEE. This CDR3 spans 15 amino acids. CDR3 coding DNA: TGTGCCAGCAGCGAGGTGGGAGATCCCGTTAATGAGCAGTTCTTC. Translation: CASSEVGDPVNEQFF. The variable domain in full, with the rest retrieved from reference TRBV9 and TRBJ2-1, is DSGVTQTPKHLITATGQRVTLRCSPRSGDLSVYWYQQSLDQGLQFLIQYYNGEERAKGNILERFSAQQFPDLHSELNLSSLELGDSALYFCASSEVGDPVNEQFFGPGTRLTVL.

This sequence joins TRBV19 and TRBJ1-3; the D is unclear. The CDR3 is 15 amino acids. With 6 bases removed from V and 0 bases from J, the gap between germline ends came to 12 bases. The V gene's germline CDR1 is LNHDA and CDR2 SQIVND (reference sequence). CDR3 nucleotides: TGTGCCAGTAGCAATCAGCTAGACTCTGGAAACACCATATATTTT. This gives the protein CASSNQLDSGNTIYF. The full variable domain, rest sourced from reference TRBV19 and TRBJ1-3, is DGGITQSPKYLFRKEGQNVTLSCEQNLNHDAMYWYRQDPGQGLRLIYYSQIVNDFQKGDIAEGYSVSREKKESFPLTVTSAQKNPTAFYLCASSNQLDSGNTIYFGEGSWLTVV.

This CDR3 reads CASSLAPAGGTNEQFF. CDR3 nucleotides: TGCGCCAGCAGCTTGGCCCCAGCGGGAGGAACCAATGAGCAGTTCTTC. The rearrangement joins TRBV5-1 to TRBJ2-1, with 9 bases aligning to TRBD2. Losses at the gene ends were 0 bases for V and 6 bases for J; bases not matched to a gene: 7. The length of the CDR3 is 16 residues. Germline assignment: CDR1 SGHRS and CDR2 YFSETQ.

This chain links TRBV3-1 (or the pseudogene TRBV3-2) with TRBJ2-3, with a possible D match to TRBD1 (6 bases). This CDR3 contains 15 residues. Looked up from germline, CDR1 is LGHDT and CDR2 is YNNKEL (reference sequence). Between the trimmed V and J ends, which lost 4 bases and 5 bases, there was a span of 16 bases. The CDR3 here is CASSLQGLREDTQYF. The CDR3 nucleotides are TGTGCCAGCAGCCTACAGGGCCTCCGGGAAGATACGCAGTATTTT.

This chain connects TRBV5-4 to TRBJ2-4; D is ambiguous. The CDR3 consists of 15 residues. CDR1 and CDR2 from the germline V gene are SGHNT and YYREEE (reference sequence). Trimming pared 3 bases from V and 6 bases from J, leaving 16 bases between. The CDR3 spells CASSSSYGSGNIQYF. Here the CDR3 DNA reads TGTGCCAGCAGCTCGAGTTACGGGTCGGGAAACATTCAGTACTTC.

The V gene is TRBV5-1, the J gene TRBJ2-3; D is unclear. CDR3 length equals 14 residues. V dropped 0 bases and J dropped 2 bases, with 7 bases sitting between them. The germline V gene has CDR1 SGHRS and CDR2 YFSETQ. DNA for the CDR3: TGCGCCAGCAGCTTGGGAAGCCCCACAGATACGCAGTATTTT. It translates to CASSLGSPTDTQYF. Using reference TRBV5-1 and TRBJ2-3 for the parts outside the CDR3, the full variable domain is KAGVTQTPRYLIKTRGQQVTLSCSPISGHRSVSWYQQTPGQGLQFLFEYFSETQRNKGNFPGRFSGRQFSNSRSEMNVSTLELGDSALYLCASSLGSPTDTQYFGPGTRLTVL.

This clone was recorded only once. V and J are TRBV6-5 and TRBJ2-2; possibly TRBD1 for D (6 bases). The CDR3 sequence is 15 residues long. CDR1 and CDR2 (germline): MNHEY, SVGAGI. V lost 2 bases and J 6 bases, leaving 13 bases between the germline ends. The CDR3 DNA sequence: TGTGCCAGCAGTTACGAAGGGGGTGGGGCCGGGGAGCTGTTTTTT. Its protein is CASSYEGGGAGELFF.

J is TRBJ1-2 and V is TRBV20-1; no definite D call. Deletions cut 5 bases from V and 4 bases from J, with 8 bases between. This CDR3 spans 11 amino acids. Germline CDR1 reads DFQATT; CDR2 reads SNEGSKA (reference sequence). The CDR3 coding sequence is TGCAGTGCTGTGGAGGGCTATGGCTACACCTTC. Amino acid sequence: CSAVEGYGYTF.

The chain has TRBV3-1 (or the pseudogene TRBV3-2) and TRBJ2-5; TRBD2 aligns across 8 bases. The J segment lost 4 bases and the V segment lost 4 bases, leaving 8 bases of the junction unmatched. CDR3 length: 15 residues. Germline CDR1 LGHDT, CDR2 YNNKEL (reference sequence). CDR3 sequence (DNA): TGTGCCAGCAGCCGCCGAGCGGGAGTGGGAGAGACCCAGTACTTC. Translation: CASSRRAGVGETQYF.

This clone was seen more than once but under ten times. The chain uses TRBV18 and TRBJ1-1; 8 nucleotides line up with TRBD1. CDR1 is KGHSH, CDR2 LQKENI, per germline. V lost 3 bases, J lost 1 base, and 13 bases stayed unmatched. This CDR3 comprises 18 residues. The CDR3 sequence is CASSPLGQGVTTNTEAFF. For the CDR3, the DNA is TGTGCCAGCTCACCCCTTGGACAGGGTGTAACAACGAACACTGAAGCTTTCTTT.